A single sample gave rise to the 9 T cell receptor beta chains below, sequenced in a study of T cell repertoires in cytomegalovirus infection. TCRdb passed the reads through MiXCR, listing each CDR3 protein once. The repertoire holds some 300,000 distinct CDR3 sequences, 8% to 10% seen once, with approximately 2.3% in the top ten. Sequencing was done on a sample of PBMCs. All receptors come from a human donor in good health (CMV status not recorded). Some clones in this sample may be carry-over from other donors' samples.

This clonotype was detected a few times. The DNA for the CDR3 is TGCAGTGCTCGTACCCCCGGGACCGGGCGTTCACCCCTCCACTTT. It is translated as CSARTPGTGRSPLHF. This chain uses TRBV20-1 with TRBJ1-6, with D perhaps matching TRBD1 (5 bases). The V gene lost 5 bases and the J gene lost 9 bases, with 20 bases spanning the gap. The CDR3 covers 15 residues. CDR1 is DFQATT, CDR2 SNEGSKA, per germline (reference sequence).

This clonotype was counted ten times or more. The CDR3 loop reads CASSPGLAGGQNEQFF. CDR3 nucleotide sequence: TGTGCCAGCAGCCCGGGACTAGCGGGGGGGCAGAATGAGCAGTTCTTC. This chain joins TRBV7-2 and TRBJ2-1, with 16 nucleotides matching TRBD2. This CDR3 is 16 amino acids long. From germline, CDR1 is SGHTA and CDR2 FQGNSA. Trimming at V came to 5 bases and at J to 7 bases, leaving 5 bases not matched to a gene.

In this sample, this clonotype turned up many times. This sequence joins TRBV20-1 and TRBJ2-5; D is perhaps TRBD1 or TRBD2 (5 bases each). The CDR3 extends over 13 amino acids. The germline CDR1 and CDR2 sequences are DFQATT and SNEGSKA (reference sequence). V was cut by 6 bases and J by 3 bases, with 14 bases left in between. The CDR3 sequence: CSAPRDAEETQYF. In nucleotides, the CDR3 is TGCAGTGCCCCCCGGGACGCGGAAGAGACCCAGTACTTC.

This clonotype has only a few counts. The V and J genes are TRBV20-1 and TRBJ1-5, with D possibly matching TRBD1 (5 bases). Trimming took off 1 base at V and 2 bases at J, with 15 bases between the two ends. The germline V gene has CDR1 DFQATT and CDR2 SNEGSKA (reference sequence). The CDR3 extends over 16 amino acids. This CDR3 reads CSARVQGRAGNQPQHF. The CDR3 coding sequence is TGCAGTGCTAGAGTCCAGGGACGGGCGGGCAATCAGCCCCAGCATTTT.

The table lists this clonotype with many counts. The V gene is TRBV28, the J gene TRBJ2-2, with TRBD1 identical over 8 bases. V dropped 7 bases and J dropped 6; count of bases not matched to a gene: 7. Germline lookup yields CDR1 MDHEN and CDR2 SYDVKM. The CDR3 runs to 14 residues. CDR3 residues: CASTRTGLSGELFF. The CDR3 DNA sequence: TGTGCCAGCACCCGGACAGGGTTGTCCGGGGAGCTGTTTTTT.

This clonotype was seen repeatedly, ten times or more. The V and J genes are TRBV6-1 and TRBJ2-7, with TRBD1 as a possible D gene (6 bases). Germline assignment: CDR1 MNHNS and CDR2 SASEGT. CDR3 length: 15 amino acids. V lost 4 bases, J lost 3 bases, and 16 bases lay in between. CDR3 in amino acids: CASSAYSGAIYEQYV. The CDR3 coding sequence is TGTGCCAGCAGTGCTTATTCAGGGGCCATCTACGAGCAGTACGTC.

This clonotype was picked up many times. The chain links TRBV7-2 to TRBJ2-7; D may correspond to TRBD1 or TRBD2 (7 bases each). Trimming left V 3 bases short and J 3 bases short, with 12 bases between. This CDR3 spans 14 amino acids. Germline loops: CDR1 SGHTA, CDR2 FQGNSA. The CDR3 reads CASSFAGGDYEQYF. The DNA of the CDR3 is TGTGCCAGCAGCTTTGCAGGGGGGGACTACGAGCAGTACTTC.

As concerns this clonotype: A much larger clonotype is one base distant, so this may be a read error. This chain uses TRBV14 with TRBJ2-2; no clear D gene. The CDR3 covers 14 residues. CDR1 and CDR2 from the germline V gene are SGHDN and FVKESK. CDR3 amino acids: CAISQDWNTGELFF. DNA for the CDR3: TGTGCCATCAGCCAAGATTGGAACACCGGGGAGCTGTTTTTT.

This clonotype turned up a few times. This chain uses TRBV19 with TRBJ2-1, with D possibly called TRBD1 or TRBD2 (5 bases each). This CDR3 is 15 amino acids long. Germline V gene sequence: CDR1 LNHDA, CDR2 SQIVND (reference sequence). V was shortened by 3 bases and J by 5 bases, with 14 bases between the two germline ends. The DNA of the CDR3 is TGTGCCAGTAGTATTAGTCAGGGAGCCCACAATGAGCAGTTCTTC. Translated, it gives CASSISQGAHNEQFF.